Listed below are T cell receptor beta chains from one sample, sequenced in a study of chemoradiotherapy in HPV16-positive cancers. The repertoire was sequenced with immunoSEQ multiplex PCR; TCRdb's copy has only in-frame clones and lacks some. The sample records 5,300 or so clones, approximately 90% being singletons. The sample was tumor tissue, taken from a patient who underwent chemoradiotherapy. These receptors were taken from a human donor with HPV-associated anogenital cancer. Each CDR3 is given without its conserved first and last residue. Clone size appears in some rows only: once, few, many, or a class for an expanded clone.

clone_size: .
j_call: TRBJ2-1
v_call: TRBV19
cdr3_aa: ASRSRGGGNEQF

clone_size: .
j_call: TRBJ1-6
v_call: TRBV14
cdr3_aa: ASSQGGNTYNSPLH

clone_size: .
j_call: TRBJ2-7
v_call: TRBV5-4
cdr3_aa: ASSGGGTWNSYEQY

clone_size: .
j_call: TRBJ2-3
v_call: TRBV29-1
cdr3_aa: SVAYRDTKGKHTQY

clone_size: .
j_call: TRBJ2-5
v_call: TRBV7-2
cdr3_aa: ASSPGLAGIVETQY

clone_size: .
j_call: TRBJ1-1
v_call: TRBV28
cdr3_aa: ASRPQGFNTEAF

clone_size: few
j_call: TRBJ2-2
v_call: TRBV2
cdr3_aa: AVHTGELF

clone_size: .
j_call: TRBJ1-1
v_call: TRBV7-9
cdr3_aa: ASSLRGTEAF

clone_size: .
j_call: TRBJ2-7
v_call: TRBV11-2
cdr3_aa: ASSLGPSGGTYEQY

clone_size: .
j_call: TRBJ2-7
v_call: TRBV6-5
cdr3_aa: ASTTAGVPYEQY

clone_size: .
j_call: TRBJ1-2
v_call: TRBV6-6
cdr3_aa: ASRRAGDDGGYT

clone_size: .
j_call: TRBJ2-5
v_call: TRBV6-1
cdr3_aa: ASSVQEETQY

clone_size: .
j_call: TRBJ2-1
v_call: TRBV5-4
cdr3_aa: AISPSGGASEQF

clone_size: .
j_call: TRBJ2-1
v_call: TRBV11-3
cdr3_aa: ASSLGAGGGAYNEQF

clone_size: .
j_call: TRBJ2-7
v_call: TRBV4-2
cdr3_aa: ASSQEAHQGEQY

clone_size: few
j_call: TRBJ1-4
v_call: TRBV11-2
cdr3_aa: ASRQTGGANEKLF

clone_size: .
j_call: TRBJ2-5
v_call: TRBV5-4
cdr3_aa: ASSLGSAGPQETQY

clone_size: .
j_call: TRBJ2-7
v_call: TRBV27
cdr3_aa: ASSLSTSGYEQY

clone_size: .
j_call: TRBJ1-5
v_call: TRBV27
cdr3_aa: ASSLSQGSNQPQH

clone_size: .
j_call: TRBJ2-2
v_call: TRBV29-1
cdr3_aa: SVGANTGELF

clone_size: once
j_call: TRBJ1-5
v_call: TRBV19
cdr3_aa: ASTLTGQGIQPQH

clone_size: .
j_call: TRBJ1-5
v_call: TRBV19
cdr3_aa: ASSPGSGVSNQPQH

clone_size: once
j_call: TRBJ2-3
v_call: TRBV5-1
cdr3_aa: ASSLGGFRDTQY

clone_size: few
j_call: TRBJ1-1
v_call: TRBV7-8
cdr3_aa: ASSSTVNTEAF

clone_size: .
j_call: TRBJ1-4
v_call: TRBV30
cdr3_aa: AWSSGGSNEKLF

clone_size: .
j_call: TRBJ1-1
v_call: TRBV2
cdr3_aa: ASSLASRVSPEAF

clone_size: .
j_call: TRBJ2-1
v_call: TRBV6-1
cdr3_aa: ASSERTSGINEQF

clone_size: .
j_call: TRBJ1-4
v_call: TRBV10-3
cdr3_aa: AISDGQALEKLF

clone_size: .
j_call: TRBJ1-2
v_call: TRBV6-5
cdr3_aa: ASSYDRAPYGYT

clone_size: .
j_call: TRBJ2-5
v_call: TRBV5-4
cdr3_aa: ASSLRDRETQY

clone_size: once
j_call: TRBJ2-2
v_call: TRBV5-4
cdr3_aa: ASSSQGLGYTGELF

clone_size: .
j_call: TRBJ1-3
v_call: TRBV2
cdr3_aa: ASEKGATGNTIY

clone_size: .
j_call: TRBJ1-2
v_call: TRBV11-2
cdr3_aa: ASSHGGGYGYT

clone_size: few
j_call: TRBJ2-3
v_call: TRBV12-5
cdr3_aa: ASGLSGDWTDTQY

clone_size: .
j_call: TRBJ1-1
v_call: TRBV29-1
cdr3_aa: SAPEAEAF

clone_size: .
j_call: TRBJ1-1
v_call: TRBV9
cdr3_aa: ASSVVAGPEAF

clone_size: .
j_call: TRBJ1-2
v_call: TRBV7-2
cdr3_aa: ASSLGMGPEAYGYT

clone_size: .
j_call: TRBJ1-1
v_call: TRBV5-6
cdr3_aa: ASSSTDRVKLEAF

clone_size: .
j_call: TRBJ1-1
v_call: TRBV7-2
cdr3_aa: ASSTRQGTTEAF

clone_size: .
j_call: TRBJ2-5
v_call: TRBV5-4
cdr3_aa: ASSLPLVETQY

clone_size: .
j_call: TRBJ2-2
v_call: TRBV5-1
cdr3_aa: ASSMGLAGNTGELF

clone_size: .
j_call: TRBJ2-1
v_call: TRBV6-6
cdr3_aa: ASTLAGAVNEQF

clone_size: .
j_call: TRBJ1-2
v_call: TRBV6-5
cdr3_aa: ASSLSGTGLVEGYT

clone_size: .
j_call: TRBJ1-3
v_call: TRBV6-1
cdr3_aa: ASTYEADTIY

clone_size: once
j_call: TRBJ2-2
v_call: TRBV6-5
cdr3_aa: ASMREGTGELF

clone_size: .
j_call: TRBJ2-5
v_call: TRBV15
cdr3_aa: ATSSHRGGETQY

clone_size: .
j_call: TRBJ2-1
v_call: TRBV21-1
cdr3_aa: ASSSQPRF

clone_size: .
j_call: TRBJ2-3
v_call: TRBV9
cdr3_aa: ASSPGLSTDTQY

clone_size: once
j_call: TRBJ2-3
v_call: TRBV5-1
cdr3_aa: ASSSNLRGGAADTQY

clone_size: .
j_call: TRBJ2-1
v_call: TRBV4-2
cdr3_aa: ASSQDDRLYDAF

clone_size: .
j_call: TRBJ1-2
v_call: TRBV7-9
cdr3_aa: ATGVDYGYT

clone_size: .
j_call: TRBJ2-2
v_call: TRBV30
cdr3_aa: ACDRGGANTGELF